Reported below is one TCR beta chain. As handled by the study authors: There were no quality scores in the junction-only immunoSEQ sequences, so filtering differed. Sequencing used immunoSEQ multiplex PCR; TCRdb keeps in-frame clones, though not all of them. D and trimming come from the DNA, and the V and J calls and clone size come from that table. The sample has about 1.5 million clones, 95% to 99% seen once. None of the donors, who were healthy HIV-negative adults, had recently had acute infections or vaccinations. CDR1 SGHVS and CDR2 FQNEAQ come from the germline V gene. Trimming pared 4 bases from V and 3 bases from J, leaving 16 bases between. There are 15 residues in the CDR3. The sample belongs to a study of shared clonotypes between healthy human individuals. Turning to the study itself: The donor pool was made up of two women and three men aged 18 to 49. CD4 naive cells filled three plates per donor, CD4 memory three, CD8 naive two and CD8 memory one.

Sequenced input: naive CD4+ T cells sorted from blood. Stated subset: CD45RA+ positively selected. The V and J genes are TRBV7-8 and TRBJ2-7; a possible D gene is TRBD2 (6 bases). The sequence derives from a man aged 25-40 years in good health. The CDR3 loop reads CASSSPGGRIYEQYF. Written as DNA, the CDR3 is TGTGCCAGCAGCTCCCCCGGAGGGCGAATCTACGAGCAGTACTTC.